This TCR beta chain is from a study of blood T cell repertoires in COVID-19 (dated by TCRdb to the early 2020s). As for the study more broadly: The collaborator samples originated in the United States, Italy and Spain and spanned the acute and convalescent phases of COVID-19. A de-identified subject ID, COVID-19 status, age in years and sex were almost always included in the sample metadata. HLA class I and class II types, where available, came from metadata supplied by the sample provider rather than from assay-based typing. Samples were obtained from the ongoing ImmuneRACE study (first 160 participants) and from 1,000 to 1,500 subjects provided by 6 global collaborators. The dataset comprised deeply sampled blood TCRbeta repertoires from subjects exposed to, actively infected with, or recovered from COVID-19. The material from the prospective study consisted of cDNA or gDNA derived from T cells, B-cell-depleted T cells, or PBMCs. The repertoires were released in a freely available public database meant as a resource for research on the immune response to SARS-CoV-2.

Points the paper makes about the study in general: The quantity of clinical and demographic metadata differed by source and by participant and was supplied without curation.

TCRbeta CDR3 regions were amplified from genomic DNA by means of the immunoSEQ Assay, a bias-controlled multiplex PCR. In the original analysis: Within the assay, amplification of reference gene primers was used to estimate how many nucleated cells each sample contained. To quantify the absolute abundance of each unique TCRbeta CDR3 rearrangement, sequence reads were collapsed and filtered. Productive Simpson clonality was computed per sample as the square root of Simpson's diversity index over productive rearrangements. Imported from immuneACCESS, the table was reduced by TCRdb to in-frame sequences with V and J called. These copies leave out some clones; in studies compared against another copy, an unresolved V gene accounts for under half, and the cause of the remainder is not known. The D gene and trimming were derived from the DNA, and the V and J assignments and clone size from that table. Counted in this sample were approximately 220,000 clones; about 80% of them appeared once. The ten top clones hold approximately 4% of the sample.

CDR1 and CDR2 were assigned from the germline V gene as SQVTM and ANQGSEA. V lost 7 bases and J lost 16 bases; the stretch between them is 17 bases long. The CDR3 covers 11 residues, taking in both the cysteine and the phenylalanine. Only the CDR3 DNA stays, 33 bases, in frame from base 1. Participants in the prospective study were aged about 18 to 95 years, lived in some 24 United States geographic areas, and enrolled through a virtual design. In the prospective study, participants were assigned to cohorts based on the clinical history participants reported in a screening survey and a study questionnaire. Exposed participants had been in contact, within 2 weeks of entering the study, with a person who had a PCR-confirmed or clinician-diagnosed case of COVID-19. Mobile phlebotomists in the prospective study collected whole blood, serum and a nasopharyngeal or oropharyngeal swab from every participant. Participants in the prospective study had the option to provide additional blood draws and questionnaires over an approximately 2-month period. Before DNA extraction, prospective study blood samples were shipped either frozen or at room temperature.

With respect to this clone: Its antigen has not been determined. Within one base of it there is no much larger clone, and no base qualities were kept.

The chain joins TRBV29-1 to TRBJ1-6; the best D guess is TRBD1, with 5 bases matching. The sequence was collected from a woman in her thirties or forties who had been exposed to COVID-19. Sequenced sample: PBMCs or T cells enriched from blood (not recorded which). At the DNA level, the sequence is TGCAGCGGTGCCGTGGGGCAAATTCTCCACTTT. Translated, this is CSGAVGQILHF.